This is a list of T cell receptor beta chains from one sample in a study of T cell responses to AZD1222 COVID-19 vaccine. TCRdb keeps only in-frame clones here, not all; method: immunoSEQ multiplex PCR. The table shows approximately 150,000 clones, with 75% to 90% occurring only once. This specimen was peripheral blood, taken 28 days after the second AZD1222 dose. The receptors come from an adult who received the AZD1222 COVID-19 vaccine. Each CDR3 is given with its conserved first and last residue. Fields, in order: J gene, V gene, clone size, D gene, CDR3 DNA, CDR3 protein. A D gene is named only where the DNA matches it firmly. Only some rows state a clone size, as once, few, many or a class for expanded clones.

J: TRBJ2-5
V: TRBV7-3
size: .
D: .
DNA: TGTGCCAGCAGCCCAACAGGGTCCGAGACCCAGTACTTC
CDR3: CASSPTGSETQYF

J: TRBJ1-3
V: TRBV5-1
size: .
D: TRBD1
DNA: TGCGCCAGCAGCCCGGGACAGGGGCCCCACTCTGGAAACACCATATATTTT
CDR3: CASSPGQGPHSGNTIYF

J: TRBJ2-3
V: TRBV3-1/TRBV3-2
size: .
D: .
DNA: TGTGCCAGCAGCCAAAGGAGGACCATCACAGATACGCAGTATTTT
CDR3: CASSQRRTITDTQYF

J: TRBJ1-1
V: TRBV6-5
size: .
D: .
DNA: TGTGCCAGCAGTTACGGGCGAAACACTGAAGCTTTCTTT
CDR3: CASSYGRNTEAFF

J: TRBJ1-2
V: TRBV11-2
size: .
D: TRBD1
DNA: TGTGCCAGCAGCCCCCAGGGGGCCCATGGCTACACCTTC
CDR3: CASSPQGAHGYTF

J: TRBJ2-1
V: TRBV2
size: .
D: TRBD2
DNA: TGTGCCAGCAATAAGCGGGAGTACAATGAGCAGTTCTTC
CDR3: CASNKREYNEQFF

J: TRBJ1-4
V: TRBV5-5
size: .
D: .
DNA: TGTGCCAGCAGCTTGGGGGGGCTTGGTGAAAAACTGTTTTTT
CDR3: CASSLGGLGEKLFF

J: TRBJ1-1
V: TRBV6-5
size: .
D: .
DNA: TGTGCCAGCAGCCCCGAGGAGGGGGTCGCCACTGAAGCTTTCTTT
CDR3: CASSPEEGVATEAFF

J: TRBJ1-2
V: TRBV9
size: .
D: .
DNA: TGTGCCAGCAGCTCATACTATGGCTACACCTTC
CDR3: CASSSYYGYTF

J: TRBJ1-1
V: TRBV7-2
size: .
D: TRBD1
DNA: TGTGCCAGCAGCCATGGACAGGCGAGGACTGAAGCTTTCTTT
CDR3: CASSHGQARTEAFF

J: TRBJ1-2
V: TRBV3-1/TRBV3-2
size: .
D: TRBD1
DNA: TGTGCCAGCAGCCAAAGCAGGGGGATGGGGGGCTACACCTTC
CDR3: CASSQSRGMGGYTF

J: TRBJ1-1
V: TRBV18
size: .
D: TRBD1
DNA: TGTGCCAGCTCACCCCGGACAGGGGATACTGAAGCTTTCTTT
CDR3: CASSPRTGDTEAFF

J: TRBJ1-5
V: TRBV19
size: .
D: .
DNA: TGTGCCAGTAGATCGGGACACGGGCTGGAACAACCCCAGCATTTT
CDR3: CASRSGHGLEQPQHF

J: TRBJ1-2
V: TRBV15
size: .
D: .
DNA: TGTGCCACCAGCAGAGATCTAGGGGGATCCTATGGCTACACCTTC
CDR3: CATSRDLGGSYGYTF

J: TRBJ2-2
V: TRBV19
size: .
D: TRBD1
DNA: TGTGCCAGTAGTCCTCGGACAGGGGGATCCGGGGAGCTGTTTTTT
CDR3: CASSPRTGGSGELFF

J: TRBJ1-1
V: TRBV7-9
size: .
D: .
DNA: TGTGCCAGCAGCTTAGGAGCCGGCAACACTGAAGCTTTCTTT
CDR3: CASSLGAGNTEAFF

J: TRBJ1-1
V: TRBV5-1
size: few
D: .
DNA: TGCGCCAGCAGCTTGGGGGGTCTAGGTGAAGCTTTCTTT
CDR3: CASSLGGLGEAFF

J: TRBJ1-2
V: TRBV19
size: .
D: .
DNA: TGTGCCAGTAGTATAGATGGTTCGGCTGGCTACACCTTC
CDR3: CASSIDGSAGYTF

J: TRBJ1-5
V: TRBV6-2/TRBV6-3
size: .
D: .
DNA: TGTGCCAGCAGTTACAGGGCAGGTTGGGGAAACCAGCCCCAGCATTTT
CDR3: CASSYRAGWGNQPQHF

J: TRBJ1-2
V: TRBV28
size: .
D: .
DNA: TGTGCCAGCAGTTTTGGAGGGGGAACCTATGGCTACACCTTC
CDR3: CASSFGGGTYGYTF

J: TRBJ2-7
V: TRBV11-2
size: .
D: .
DNA: TGTGCCAGCAGCTCTCAGGGGTTCTCGTACGAGCAGTACTTC
CDR3: CASSSQGFSYEQYF

J: TRBJ1-6
V: TRBV6-5
size: .
D: .
DNA: TGTGCCAGCAGACACCGGGACCCTAATTCACCCCTCCACTTT
CDR3: CASRHRDPNSPLHF

J: TRBJ1-4
V: TRBV11-2
size: .
D: .
DNA: TGTGCCAGCAGCTTAGAGGCGGGGTTAGGAGAAAAACTGTTTTTT
CDR3: CASSLEAGLGEKLFF

J: TRBJ2-1
V: TRBV7-9
size: .
D: .
DNA: TGTGCCAGCAGAGTAGGGGACAATGAGCAGTTCTTC
CDR3: CASRVGDNEQFF

J: TRBJ2-5
V: TRBV5-6
size: .
D: .
DNA: TGTGCCAGCAGCGCCCTAACAGGCGAACCCCAAGAGACCCAGTACTTC
CDR3: CASSALTGEPQETQYF

J: TRBJ1-5
V: TRBV6-1
size: .
D: .
DNA: TGTGCCAGCAGTGAAACAATCAATCAGCCCCAGCATTTT
CDR3: CASSETINQPQHF

J: TRBJ1-1
V: TRBV7-9
size: .
D: TRBD1
DNA: TGTGCCAGCAGCTTAGCAGCGTCGGGGAGGGGGCGCGCGAACACTGAAGCTTTCTTT
CDR3: CASSLAASGRGRANTEAFF

J: TRBJ2-3
V: TRBV28
size: once
D: .
DNA: TGTGCCAGCAGTTTTGGGTCCAACACAGATACGCAGTATTTT
CDR3: CASSFGSNTDTQYF

J: TRBJ2-2
V: TRBV5-1
size: .
D: .
DNA: TGCGCCAGCAGTTTGGACTCCCGGAACACCGGGGAGCTGTTTTTT
CDR3: CASSLDSRNTGELFF

J: TRBJ2-1
V: TRBV12-3/TRBV12-4
size: many
D: .
DNA: TGTGCCAGCAGTTTTTTTACGGGAGAGCAGTTCTTC
CDR3: CASSFFTGEQFF

J: TRBJ2-1
V: TRBV28
size: .
D: TRBD2
DNA: TGTGCCAGCAAAACTAGCGGGGGGCCGGATGAGCAGTTCTTC
CDR3: CASKTSGGPDEQFF

J: TRBJ2-4
V: TRBV6-5
size: once
D: .
DNA: TGTGCCACCTTAGATTATGGGGCCAAAAACATTCAGTACTTC
CDR3: CATLDYGAKNIQYF

J: TRBJ2-2
V: TRBV6-2/TRBV6-3
size: .
D: .
DNA: TGTGCCAGCAGTGTAAGGGGGGACCTCACCGGGGAGCTGTTTTTT
CDR3: CASSVRGDLTGELFF

J: TRBJ2-3
V: TRBV5-4
size: .
D: TRBD2
DNA: TGTGCCAGCAGGGCCGGGACTAGCGGGGGATCAGATACGCAGTATTTT
CDR3: CASRAGTSGGSDTQYF

J: TRBJ1-3
V: TRBV7-6
size: .
D: .
DNA: TGTGCCAGCAGCCCCCGTGCTGGGGCTGGAAACACCATATATTTT
CDR3: CASSPRAGAGNTIYF

J: TRBJ2-1
V: TRBV3-1/TRBV3-2
size: .
D: TRBD2
DNA: TGTGCCAGCAGCCATTACCCTAACGGACTAGCGGGGGAGCAGTTCTTC
CDR3: CASSHYPNGLAGEQFF

J: TRBJ2-4
V: TRBV7-2
size: .
D: .
DNA: TGTGCCAGCAGCCCTGGTCAGGGGCGGGCCAAAAACATTCAGTACTTC
CDR3: CASSPGQGRAKNIQYF

J: TRBJ2-5
V: TRBV23-1
size: .
D: .
DNA: TGCGCCAGCGTAGGGGACACATCGGAGACCCAGTACTTC
CDR3: CASVGDTSETQYF

J: TRBJ2-5
V: TRBV19
size: .
D: TRBD1
DNA: TGTGCCAGTAGTATTCCGACAGGGAATTCCGAGACCCAGTACTTC
CDR3: CASSIPTGNSETQYF

J: TRBJ1-4
V: TRBV14
size: .
D: .
DNA: TGTGCCAGCAGCCCTCTGAGTACTAATGAAAAACTGTTTTTT
CDR3: CASSPLSTNEKLFF

J: TRBJ2-3
V: TRBV27
size: .
D: TRBD2
DNA: TGTGCCAGCAGTTTAGCGGGGGGCACAGATACGCAGTATTTT
CDR3: CASSLAGGTDTQYF

J: TRBJ1-2
V: TRBV5-5
size: .
D: .
DNA: TGTGCCAGCAGCTTGGATCGTCGGGAGATGAAGAATGGCTACACCTTC
CDR3: CASSLDRREMKNGYTF

J: TRBJ1-2
V: TRBV6-5
size: .
D: .
DNA: TGTGCCAGCAGTTACGAGGGAAATGGCTACACCTTC
CDR3: CASSYEGNGYTF

J: TRBJ2-5
V: TRBV2
size: .
D: .
DNA: TGTGCCAGCGGGCAGTACCAAGAGACCCAGTACTTC
CDR3: CASGQYQETQYF

J: TRBJ1-2
V: TRBV2
size: .
D: .
DNA: TGTGCCAGCAGTGAGTCGCAGGGAATTTACTATGGCTACACCTTC
CDR3: CASSESQGIYYGYTF

J: TRBJ1-2
V: TRBV21-1
size: .
D: .
DNA: TGTGCCAGCCCTGTCTGTGTAGGAGGGATGCCCTATGGCTACACCTTC
CDR3: CASPVCVGGMPYGYTF

J: TRBJ2-5
V: TRBV28
size: .
D: .
DNA: TGTGCCAGCAGGGTGTATCGGCGGGGTCCCCAAGAGACCCAGTACTTC
CDR3: CASRVYRRGPQETQYF

J: TRBJ1-2
V: TRBV11-2
size: .
D: TRBD1
DNA: TGTGCCAGCAGCCCAACGGGACAGGCAGGCTATGGCTACACCTTC
CDR3: CASSPTGQAGYGYTF

J: TRBJ1-5
V: TRBV29-1
size: .
D: TRBD1
DNA: TGCAGCGTCGGTGACAGGGATGGCAATCAGCCCCAGCATTTT
CDR3: CSVGDRDGNQPQHF

J: TRBJ1-2
V: TRBV4-1
size: .
D: .
DNA: TGCGCCAGCAGCCAAGTCCGGGCAGACTTCTACACCTTC
CDR3: CASSQVRADFYTF

J: TRBJ2-3
V: TRBV5-6
size: .
D: TRBD1
DNA: TGTGCCAGCAGCTTGGGTGGGGGACAGGTGAACACAGATACGCAGTATTTT
CDR3: CASSLGGGQVNTDTQYF

J: TRBJ1-3
V: TRBV29-1
size: once
D: TRBD1
DNA: TGCAGCGTGTCCGGGACAGGGACTGGAAACACCATATATTTT
CDR3: CSVSGTGTGNTIYF

J: TRBJ1-1
V: TRBV7-3
size: .
D: .
DNA: TGTGCCAGCAGCCCAGCCGGCCTGAACACTGAAGCTTTCTTT
CDR3: CASSPAGLNTEAFF

J: TRBJ2-2
V: TRBV5-1
size: .
D: .
DNA: TGCGCCAGCAGCGCAACTACGGACAGAAACACCGGGGAGCTGTTTTTT
CDR3: CASSATTDRNTGELFF

J: TRBJ2-5
V: TRBV29-1
size: .
D: TRBD2
DNA: TGCAGCGTTGGACTAGCGGGAGGATTGTACTTC
CDR3: CSVGLAGGLYF